Presented here are 31 T cell receptor beta chains from one specimen sequenced in a study of early T cells in non-severe SARS-CoV-2 infection. TCRdb independently ran MiXCR on the 5' RACE reads; one entry per CDR3 protein. This sample has about 28,000 distinct CDR3 sequences, with around 6% found just once. Specimen: whole blood. The receptors stem from an adult who was a healthcare worker with PCR-confirmed SARS-CoV-2 infection or an uninfected control (not recorded which).

This clonotype was counted only a few times. The chain combines TRBV20-1 with TRBJ2-3, with 7 bases that match TRBD2. The CDR3 loop spans 17 amino acids. The germline V gene has CDR1 DFQATT and CDR2 SNEGSKA (reference sequence). J gave up 2 bases and V 3 bases, and 14 bases lay outside the gene matches. DNA of the CDR3: TGCAGTGCTAGTGGGAATGGAGCGGGGTCTTTCACAGATACGCAGTATTTT. Translation gives CSASGNGAGSFTDTQYF.

This clonotype was picked up many times. The V call is TRBV28, the J call TRBJ2-1, with D perhaps matching TRBD2 (5 bases). V lost 6 bases and J lost 6, with 18 bases in between. CDR3 size: 15 residues. Germline CDR1 and CDR2: MDHEN and SYDVKM. This CDR3 is CASSQTLGRGNEQFF. CDR3 nucleotides: TGTGCCAGCAGCCAGACTCTAGGTCGGGGCAATGAGCAGTTCTTC.

This clonotype was counted only a few times. This chain uses TRBV4-3 with TRBJ2-4, with TRBD1 matching over 8 bases. This CDR3 has 13 amino acids. Germline assignment: CDR1 LGHNA and CDR2 YSLEER. J lost 11 bases, V lost 2 bases, and 5 bases had no gene match. In nucleotides, the CDR3 is TGCGCCAGCAGCCAATGGACAGGGCAGCTTCAGTACTTC. Amino acid sequence: CASSQWTGQLQYF.

This clonotype was counted ten times or more. The gene calls are TRBV6-2 or TRBV6-3 and TRBJ2-7, with 7 bases matching TRBD1. The V and J ends lost 7 bases and 3 bases, in that order; junction bases with no gene match: 9. The CDR3 sequence is 14 residues long. Per the germline V gene, CDR1 is MNHEY and CDR2 is SVGEGT. CDR3 nucleotides: TGTGCCAGCAAAATTGGTGGGACAGTCTACGAGCAGTACTTC. This encodes CASKIGGTVYEQYF.

V is TRBV28 and J is TRBJ2-2; perhaps D is TRBD1 or TRBD2 (9 bases each). Trimming cost V 11 bases and J 4 bases, with 17 bases left between them. Germline CDR1 is MDHEN and CDR2 is SYDVKM. This CDR3 contains 14 residues. CDR3 DNA: TGTGCCCTAGCGGGGACAGGGATCACCGGGGAGCTGTTTTTT. Its translation: CALAGTGITGELFF.

This clonotype showed up just a few times. The chain uses TRBV6-2 or TRBV6-3 and TRBJ2-7; 9 bases fit TRBD1. This CDR3 contains 13 residues. Germline CDR1 reads MNHEY; CDR2 reads SVGEGT. V was clipped by 5 bases and J by 4 bases; unmatched bases: 3. CDR3 in amino acids: CASSTQGAYEQYF. Here the CDR3 DNA reads TGTGCCAGCAGTACACAGGGGGCGTACGAGCAGTACTTC.

This clonotype was counted at least ten times. The gene calls are TRBV5-6 and TRBJ2-3; 12 bases fit TRBD2. V lost 6 bases to trimming and J lost 2 bases; unmatched junction nucleotides: 4. The germline V gene encodes CDR1 SGHDT and CDR2 YYEEEE. The CDR3 is made up of 15 amino acids. The CDR3 coding sequence is TGTGCCAGCAACCGACTAGCGGGGGTCACAGATACGCAGTATTTT. Translated, it gives CASNRLAGVTDTQYF.

A remark on this clonotype: Given a much more abundant clone one base away, this may be a read error. V usage is TRBV10-3 and J usage is TRBJ2-7; 7 bases match TRBD1. The CDR3 runs 12 residues. Germline loops: CDR1 ENHRY, CDR2 SYGVKD. As DNA, the CDR3 is TGTGTCATCAGCCCCAGGGGGAACGAGCAGTACTTC. It encodes CVISPRGNEQYF.

The chain is built from TRBV18 and TRBJ2-5; D is unresolved. CDR3 length equals 13 residues. CDR1 and CDR2 (germline): KGHSH, LQKENI. Between the trimmed V and J ends, which lost 3 bases and 3 bases, there was a span of 8 bases. The CDR3 reads CASSPYGEETQYF. In DNA, the CDR3 is TGTGCCAGCTCACCTTATGGCGAAGAGACCCAGTACTTC.

The chain recombines TRBV18 with TRBJ2-7; no firm D call. This CDR3 spans 16 amino acids. Germline V CDR1 and CDR2: KGHSH, LQKENI. The ends were cut back, 1 base at V and 2 bases at J, with 15 bases in the middle. CDR3 in amino acids: CASSPRASPQPYEQYF. The CDR3 region has the DNA TGTGCCAGCTCACCACGGGCCAGCCCTCAGCCCTACGAGCAGTACTTC.

This clonotype was found a few times. The DNA of the CDR3 is TGTGCCAGCAGTGGGGGGTATGAGCAGTTCTTC. Translation: CASSGGYEQFF. V is TRBV6-2 or TRBV6-3 and J is TRBJ2-1; D possibly corresponds to TRBD2 (6 bases). The CDR3 covers 11 residues. Trimming took off 5 bases at V and 8 bases at J, with 7 bases between the two ends. Germline assignment: CDR1 MNHEY and CDR2 SVGEGT.

This clonotype was observed a handful of times. This chain's CDR3 is CASSKVDGIYEQYF. DNA of the CDR3: TGCGCCAGCAGTAAAGTTGACGGTATCTACGAGCAGTACTTC. This chain links TRBV5-1 with TRBJ2-7; no firm D call. The CDR3 contains 14 residues. Germline V gene data show CDR1 as SGHRS and CDR2 as YFSETQ. The ends were cut back, 5 bases at V and 3 bases at J, with 15 bases in the middle.

In this sample, this clonotype turned up many times. The rearrangement uses TRBV7-8 and TRBJ1-5; TRBD1 matches 8 bases. With 6 bases clipped from V and 6 bases from J, the junction kept 16 bases outside the gene matches. CDR3 length: 17 amino acids. Per the germline V gene, CDR1 is SGHVS and CDR2 is FQNEAQ. The CDR3, as DNA: TGTGCCAGCAGTAACCTCCGGATGGACAGGGTGGTTCAGCCCCAGCATTTT. This translates into CASSNLRMDRVVQPQHF. Full variable domain (missing parts from reference TRBV7-8 and TRBJ1-5): GAGVSQSPRYKVAKRGQDVALRCDPISGHVSLFWYQQALGQGPEFLTYFQNEAQLDKSGLPSDRFFAERPEGSVSTLKIQRTQQEDSAVYLCASSNLRMDRVVQPQHFGDGTRLSIL.

The V call is TRBV5-1, the J call TRBJ2-1; TRBD1 or TRBD2 may be the D gene (6 bases each). The V gene lost 4 bases and the J gene lost 4 bases, with 15 bases spanning the gap. Germline V gene lookup returns CDR1 SGHRS and CDR2 YFSETQ. The CDR3 extends over 15 amino acids. In nucleotides, the CDR3 is TGCGCCAGCAGCCCGGGCGGGACAAATTACAATGAGCAGTTCTTC. Translating gives CASSPGGTNYNEQFF.

This clonotype was counted between two and nine times. This chain connects TRBV2 to TRBJ2-3; D perhaps matches TRBD1 (6 bases). The V and J ends lost 8 bases and 0 bases respectively, with 9 bases between them. CDR3 length: 13 amino acids. Per the germline V gene, CDR1 is SNHLY and CDR2 is FYNNEI. CDR3 sequence: CASQGLSTDTQYF. CDR3 nucleotide sequence: TGTGCCAGCCAGGGGCTGAGCACAGATACGCAGTATTTT.

In DNA form, the CDR3 reads TGTGCCAGCAGTTACGGGGGAGGGGTGACCCAGTACTTC. Encoded protein: CASSYGGGVTQYF. The J gene is TRBJ2-5, the V gene TRBV6-6; 7 bases line up with TRBD2. The V gene's germline CDR1 is MNHNY and CDR2 SVGAGI (reference sequence). CDR3 size: 13 residues. The trim removed 2 bases at V and 7 bases at J, leaving 4 bases unmatched.

This clonotype occurred a few times. This likely comes from a read error, as the CDR3 has no conserved phenylalanine or tryptophan at its end. The DNA is omitted, as the CDR3 cannot be located on it reliably, and the CDR3 follows TCRdb's listing. This chain connects TRBV18 to TRBJ2-1; TRBD2, the D gene given by the table, was not confirmed from the DNA. CDR1 and CDR2 (germline): KGHSH, LQKENI. The CDR3 adds up to 15 amino acids, both ends counted. The CDR3 is CASSYQSTPGLAGGL.

Ten or more counts support this clonotype. The V and J genes are TRBV10-3 and TRBJ2-1, with D uncertain. Germline V gives CDR1 ENHRY, CDR2 SYGVKD. The CDR3 covers 11 residues. V was shortened by 7 bases and J by 5 bases, with 6 bases between the two germline ends. CDR3 nucleotides: TGTGCCATCACCGAGAACAATGAGCAGTTCTTC. Its translation: CAITENNEQFF.

This clonotype was seen a single time. The rearrangement uses TRBV6-1 and TRBJ2-7, with 11 bases aligning to TRBD2. CDR3 length equals 16 residues. The germline CDR1 and CDR2 sequences are MNHNS and SASEGT. V gave up 6 bases and J gave up 3 bases; unmatched junction bases: 10. The chain's CDR3 is CASRDLTSGTIYEQYF. Here the CDR3 DNA reads TGTGCCAGCAGGGACCTGACTAGCGGGACGATCTACGAGCAGTACTTC.

This clonotype was observed at least ten times. This chain uses TRBV6-5 with TRBJ1-2; D is unresolved. Trimming took off 11 bases at V and 0 bases at J, with 10 bases between the two ends. The germline CDR1 and CDR2 sequences are MNHEY and SVGAGI. The length of the CDR3 is 12 residues. CDR3 sequence (DNA): TGTGCCTGTGCCGGGTCTAACTATGGCTACACCTTC. It yields the protein CACAGSNYGYTF.

This clonotype was counted many times. This chain links TRBV29-1 with TRBJ2-1; no clear D gene. Germline V CDR1 and CDR2: SQVTM, ANQGSEA. Trimming removed 0 bases from V and 7 bases from J, with 7 bases in between. The CDR3 sequence is 12 residues long. The CDR3 spells CSVEDRWNEQFF. In DNA, the CDR3 is TGCAGCGTTGAAGATCGGTGGAATGAGCAGTTCTTC.

This clonotype was observed at least ten times. V gene TRBV20-1 combines with J gene TRBJ2-1; 11 bases line up with TRBD2. The V gene end was trimmed by 2 bases and the J gene end by 0 bases; junction bases not matched to a gene: 15. Looked up from germline, CDR1 is DFQATT and CDR2 is SNEGSKA (reference sequence). The CDR3 extends over 20 amino acids. CDR3 bases: TGCAGTGCTAGACCATCCGGGACTAGCGGCCTCCTAAGCTCCTACAATGAGCAGTTCTTC. This translates into CSARPSGTSGLLSSYNEQFF.

The V gene is TRBV18, the J gene TRBJ1-6, with D unclear. CDR3 length: 14 amino acids. Per the germline V gene, CDR1 is KGHSH and CDR2 is LQKENI. The ends were cut back, 3 bases at V and 9 bases at J, with 12 bases in the middle. For the CDR3, the DNA is TGTGCCAGCTCACCCCTGCAGGACGGTTCACCCCTCCACTTT. Amino acid sequence: CASSPLQDGSPLHF. The full variable domain, in which reference TRBV18 and TRBJ1-6 provide the parts outside the CDR3, is NAGVMQNPRHLVRRRGQEARLRCSPMKGHSHVYWYRQLPEEGLKFMVYLQKENIIDESGMPKERFSAEFPKEGPSILRIQQVVRGDSAAYFCASSPLQDGSPLHFGNGTRLTVT.

V and J are TRBV28 and TRBJ1-1; D unresolved. The CDR3 is 15 residues long. In germline, CDR1 is MDHEN, CDR2 SYDVKM. V gave up 7 bases and J gave up 6 bases, with 21 bases separating them. CDR3 region: CASTLVGRPSAEAFF. The DNA of the CDR3 is TGTGCCAGCACCCTGGTCGGCAGGCCTTCTGCTGAAGCTTTCTTT.

This clonotype has ten or more counts. The rearrangement uses TRBV7-9 and TRBJ2-2; no definite D call. V lost 2 bases to trimming and J lost 4 bases, with 8 bases between them. This CDR3 is built from 14 residues. The germline gives CDR1 SEHNR, CDR2 FQNEAQ (reference sequence). CDR3 nucleotides: TGTGCCAGCAGCTTATCTGTCAGCACCGGGGAGCTGTTTTTT. Amino acids: CASSLSVSTGELFF.

The sample holds many counts of this clonotype. The rearrangement uses TRBV29-1 and TRBJ2-1, with TRBD1 matching over 8 bases. V lost 5 bases and J lost 7; bases outside the gene matches: 4. CDR1 is SQVTM, CDR2 ANQGSEA, per germline. The CDR3 totals 12 residues. Here the CDR3 reads CSVNQGANEQFF. The CDR3, as DNA: TGCAGCGTTAATCAGGGGGCGAATGAGCAGTTCTTC.

By sample share, this clonotype is medium-sized. The gene calls are TRBV29-1 and TRBJ1-5; D is unclear. The CDR3 is 14 residues long. Trimming left V 4 bases short and J 2 bases short, with 12 bases between. CDR1 and CDR2 (germline): SQVTM, ANQGSEA. The CDR3 coding sequence is TGCAGCGTTGTGGAAGGGTATGGCAATCAGCCCCAGCATTTT. Residues: CSVVEGYGNQPQHF.

Many counts were recorded for this clonotype. V and J are TRBV12-3 or TRBV12-4 and TRBJ1-4; a weak D match, TRBD1 (5 bases). This CDR3 has 17 residues. V was shortened by 6 bases and J by 8 bases, with 25 bases between the two germline ends. The CDR3 is CASSTGLVGPTREKLFF. The CDR3 DNA sequence: TGTGCCAGCAGCACGGGGCTAGTGGGACCTACCAGGGAAAAACTGTTTTTT.

Many counts were recorded for this clonotype. This chain joins TRBV4-2 and TRBJ1-5; D perhaps matches TRBD1 (5 bases). This CDR3 has 15 amino acids. Germline V lookup: CDR1 LGHNA, CDR2 YNFKEQ. The V and J ends lost 4 bases and 4 bases respectively, with 14 bases between them. The CDR3 region is CASSRMGPDNQPQHF. The CDR3 DNA follows: TGTGCCAGCAGCCGAATGGGACCAGATAATCAGCCCCAGCATTTT.

Ten or more counts support this clonotype. This chain uses TRBV19 with TRBJ1-1; 7 positions agree with TRBD1. The CDR3 is made up of 13 amino acids. J lost 2 bases, V lost 9 bases, and 6 bases had no gene match. The germline V gene encodes CDR1 LNHDA and CDR2 SQIVND (reference sequence). This CDR3 reads CASEDRENTEAFF. DNA for the CDR3: TGTGCCAGCGAAGACAGGGAAAACACTGAAGCTTTCTTT. The full variable domain, its missing parts supplied by reference TRBV19 and TRBJ1-1, is DGGITQSPKYLFRKEGQNVTLSCEQNLNHDAMYWYRQDPGQGLRLIYYSQIVNDFQKGDIAEGYSVSREKKESFPLTVTSAQKNPTAFYLCASEDRENTEAFFGQGTRLTVV.

This chain connects TRBV7-2 to TRBJ1-5; D unclear. The CDR3 runs to 13 residues. The V end was cut by 0 bases, the J end by 4 bases, with 4 bases between. Per germline, CDR1 SGHTA and CDR2 FQGNSA. This chain's CDR3 is CASSLARNQPQHF. CDR3 DNA sequence: TGTGCCAGCAGCTTAGCGCGGAATCAGCCCCAGCATTTT.